This T cell receptor (beta chain) was found in a study of cytomegalovirus exposure and HLA in healthy donors. Overall study findings and caveats: Later analysis suggested most CMV-associated TCR beta chains were HLA-restricted.

Comment on this clone: Its antigen is currently unknown.

V shed 6 bases, J shed 6 bases, and the junction held 4 bases outside the gene matches. Germline CDR1 is GTSNPN and CDR2 is SVGIG (reference sequence). The CDR3 sequence is 12 residues long. The PCR was carried out with 60 Vbeta primers and 13 Jbeta primers. Clones were read by immunoSEQ multiplex PCR, and TCRdb kept only the in-frame ones, dropping some. The table lists about 200,000 clones, around 75% of them singletons. The sample consisted of PBMCs. This rearrangement joins TRBV30 to TRBJ1-5; TRBD1 matches at 8 bases. The TCR originated in a woman younger than 45 in good health and CMV-seronegative. The chain's CDR3 is CACDRGGQPQHF. In DNA, the CDR3 is TGTGCCTGTGACAGGGGCGGTCAGCCCCAGCATTTT.